These 20 T cell receptor beta chains were all obtained from the same sample, sequenced in a study of blood T cells in healthy people across ages. The authors ran a second PCR of 7 to 11 cycles using a sample-barcoded 5' primer and a J-beta primer mix. Each CDR3 protein gets one entry after TCRdb re-called the 5' RACE reads with MiXCR. The data hold hundreds of thousands of distinct CDR3 sequences, with approximately 31% observed a single time. Sample: blood. The receptors come from a woman older than 75 in good health.

Comments on this clonotype: At one end the junction does not follow the germline gene, possibly because of a read error. This chain uses TRBV5-1 with TRBJ2-4; D ambiguous. There are 14 residues in the CDR3. Looked up from germline, CDR1 is SGHRS and CDR2 is YFSETQ. As DNA, the CDR3 is TGCGCCAGCAGCTTGGTGGGGTCAGTAAAGATTCAGCACTTC. Residues: CASSLVGSVKIQHF. Complete variable domain (other parts from reference TRBV5-1 and TRBJ2-4): KAGVTQTPRYLIKTRGQQVTLSCSPISGHRSVSWYQQTPGQGLQFLFEYFSETQRNKGNFPGRFSGRQFSNSRSEMNVSTLELGDSALYLCASSLVGSVKIQHFGAGTRLSVL.

This clonotype occurred many times. The chain is built from TRBV18 and TRBJ2-3; D possibly corresponds to TRBD1 (6 bases). Trimming took off 4 bases at V and 6 bases at J, with 20 bases between the two ends. Germline-derived CDR1 and CDR2 are KGHSH and LQKENI. The CDR3 spans 16 residues. In DNA, the CDR3 is TGTGCCAGCTCACGGACACCAAGCAGGGGCGAGGATACGCAGTATTTT. As protein: CASSRTPSRGEDTQYF.

This clonotype was found many times. This chain joins TRBV6-6 and TRBJ1-2, with a weak D call TRBD1 (6 bases). Germline assignment: CDR1 MNHNY and CDR2 SVGAGI (reference sequence). The CDR3 has 14 amino acids. The V gene lost 4 bases and the J gene lost 8 bases, with 17 bases spanning the gap. The CDR3 loop reads CASSSLLYREGYTF. The CDR3, as DNA: TGTGCCAGCAGTTCCCTCCTCTACAGGGAGGGCTACACCTTC.

The CDR3 sequence is CAISEGGNEQFF. DNA of the CDR3: TGTGCCATCAGTGAAGGTGGCAATGAGCAGTTCTTC. This chain connects TRBV10-3 to TRBJ2-1; D is unresolved. Trimming cost V 3 bases and J 6 bases, with 6 bases left between them. Germline CDR1 ENHRY, CDR2 SYGVKD. The CDR3 sequence is 12 residues long.

The V and J genes are TRBV5-6 and TRBJ2-4, with D possibly matching TRBD1 (5 bases). The DNA end is a closer match to TRBJ2-7, so the J assignment may be wrong. The CDR3 length is 15 residues. Germline V gives CDR1 SGHDT, CDR2 YYEEEE. The CDR3 loop is CASSLEDQGHYEQYF. DNA of the CDR3: TGTGCCAGCAGCTTAGAGGACCAGGGTCACTACGAGCAGTACTTC.

This clonotype was picked up a small number of times. A much larger clone differs from this one at a single base, so this may be a read error. The chain joins TRBV7-9 to TRBJ1-2; no firm D call. Trimming stripped 4 bases from V and 10 bases from J, with 22 bases between. This CDR3 is 15 amino acids long. Germline values: CDR1 SEHNR, CDR2 FQNEAQ (reference sequence). The CDR3 nucleotides read TGTGCCAGCAGCTCCCCTTTTTGGGAAAGCGGTGCCTACACCTTC. Protein: CASSSPFWESGAYTF. The full variable domain, in which reference TRBV7-9 and TRBJ1-2 provide the parts outside the CDR3, is DTGVSQNPRHKITKRGQNVTFRCDPISEHNRLYWYRQTLGQGPEFLTYFQNEAQLEKSRLLSDRFSAERPKGSFSTLEIQRTEQGDSAMYLCASSSPFWESGAYTFGSGTRLTVV.

About this clonotype itself: Here the CDR3 omits its conserved ending phenylalanine or tryptophan, so a read error is the likely source. This rearrangement joins TRBV30 to TRBJ1-5; 7 bases fit TRBD1. The CDR3 is 13 residues long. With V trimmed by 2 bases and J by 5 bases, 3 bases remained unmatched. Germline V lookup: CDR1 GTSNPN, CDR2 SVGIG (reference sequence). CDR3 in DNA: TGTGCCTGGAGTACAGGGGCAGATCAGCCCCAGCATGTT. Protein sequence: CAWSTGADQPQHV.

This clonotype has ten or more counts. The chain is built from TRBV20-1 and TRBJ2-7; D might be TRBD1 (5 bases). Germline V gene sequence: CDR1 DFQATT, CDR2 SNEGSKA (reference sequence). This CDR3 contains 10 residues. V shed 6 bases and J shed 6 bases, with 9 bases lying between them. The chain's CDR3 is CSASQGEQYF. In nucleotides, the CDR3 is TGCAGTGCATCTCAGGGCGAGCAGTACTTC.

Ten or more counts support this clonotype. The rearrangement uses TRBV28 and TRBJ2-5; D might be TRBD1 (5 bases). Trimming removed 5 bases at V and 3 bases at J, with 16 bases between. The CDR3 covers 15 residues. In germline, CDR1 is MDHEN, CDR2 SYDVKM. The CDR3: CASSQTKTVEETQYF. CDR3 sequence (DNA): TGTGCCAGCAGTCAAACGAAGACAGTCGAAGAGACCCAGTACTTC.

This clonotype was picked up many times. V usage is TRBV10-3 and J usage is TRBJ2-3; TRBD2 matches at 13 bases. Germline values: CDR1 ENHRY, CDR2 SYGVKD. V shed 2 bases, J shed 2 bases, and the junction held 4 bases outside the gene matches. The length of the CDR3 is 17 residues. CDR3 nucleotide sequence: TGTGCCATCAGTGAGGCGGGACTAGCGGGGACCACAGATACGCAGTATTTT. Translated: CAISEAGLAGTTDTQYF.

This clonotype was picked up many times. The CDR3 here is CASSAGFYGYTF. The CDR3 nucleotides read TGTGCCAGCAGCGCCGGTTTCTATGGCTACACCTTC. The chain has TRBV6-6 and TRBJ1-2; D unclear. Germline CDR1 reads MNHNY; CDR2 reads SVGAGI (reference sequence). Trimming pared 6 bases from V and 4 bases from J, leaving 9 bases between. The CDR3 has 12 residues.

The V call is TRBV3-1, the J call TRBJ2-7; 8 bases agree with TRBD1. The CDR3 has 17 residues. J lost 2 bases, V lost 1 base, and 10 bases had no gene match. The germline V gene has CDR1 LGHDT and CDR2 YNNKEL (reference sequence). CDR3 region: CASSQVGAAGGTYEQYF. The CDR3 coding sequence is TGTGCCAGCAGCCAAGTTGGCGCGGCAGGGGGCACCTACGAGCAGTACTTC.

The gene calls are TRBV4-2 and TRBJ2-5; possibly TRBD2 for D (6 bases). Trimming removed 4 bases at V and 11 bases at J, with 23 bases between. Germline assignment: CDR1 LGHNA and CDR2 YNFKEQ. The CDR3 runs 15 residues. Written as DNA, the CDR3 is TGTGCCAGCAGCCTGGTCGGGACTGACCCCCGGGAGCAGTACTTC. The encoded protein is CASSLVGTDPREQYF.

This clonotype was detected a few times. This sequence joins TRBV7-2 and TRBJ2-5, with 14 bases aligning to TRBD2. Germline V gives CDR1 SGHTA, CDR2 FQGNSA. The junction had 12 bases not matched to a gene; V was cut back by 5 bases and J by 1 base. The CDR3 is 19 amino acids. This CDR3 is CASSPGTSGGPRAQETQYF. CDR3 nucleotides: TGTGCCAGCAGCCCCGGGACTAGCGGGGGACCCCGTGCCCAAGAGACCCAGTACTTC.

This clonotype was picked up many times. The genes are TRBV7-2 and TRBJ1-2, with a tentative D call TRBD1 (5 bases). The CDR3 runs to 14 residues. The V gene's germline CDR1 is SGHTA and CDR2 FQGNSA. Trimming took off 2 bases at V and 6 bases at J, with 13 bases between the two ends. The CDR3 DNA reads as TGTGCCAGCAGCTTACACCCCCCAGGGAATGGCTACACCTTC. Its translation: CASSLHPPGNGYTF.

The rearrangement links TRBV27 to TRBJ2-5; 11 positions match TRBD1. The end of the DNA is better explained by TRBJ2-7, so the J call may be wrong. CDR1 and CDR2 from the germline V gene are MNHEY and SMNVEV (reference sequence). The CDR3 length is 14 residues. The CDR3 coding sequence is TGTGCCAGCAGCGGGACAGGGGGAAGATACGAGCAGTACTTC. This codes for CASSGTGGRYEQYF.

This clonotype was observed a few times. The gene calls are TRBV5-1 and TRBJ2-3; D call uncertain. CDR1 SGHRS and CDR2 YFSETQ come from the germline V gene. Trimming cost V 4 bases and J 6 bases, with 12 bases left between them. CDR3 length equals 13 residues. The CDR3 nucleotides are TGCGCCAGCAGCGTACCCGGCGAGGATACGCAGTATTTT. This encodes CASSVPGEDTQYF.

With regard to this clonotype: This clone may be a read error of a much larger clone one base away. The chain carries TRBV5-6 and TRBJ2-4; 9 nucleotides agree with TRBD1. The tail of the sequence fits TRBJ2-5 better, so the J call may be wrong. Germline loops: CDR1 SGHDT, CDR2 YYEEEE. This CDR3 comprises 14 residues. The CDR3 DNA is TGTGCCAGCAGCTGGGGACAGGGAGGAAAGACCCAGTACTTC. Translated: CASSWGQGGKTQYF.

The table lists this clonotype with many counts. This rearrangement joins TRBV6-1 to TRBJ2-7, with 8 positions matching TRBD1. The CDR3 is 13 residues long. CDR1 is MNHNS and CDR2 is SASEGT in the germline V gene. V was pared by 6 bases and J by 7 bases, with 8 bases of the junction left unmatched. The CDR3 region is CASRGQVVKEQYF. DNA of the CDR3: TGTGCCAGCAGGGGACAGGTAGTTAAGGAGCAGTACTTC.

This clonotype was counted ten times or more. V gene TRBV20-1 combines with J gene TRBJ2-3; 9 nucleotides match TRBD2. CDR1 is DFQATT, CDR2 SNEGSKA, per germline (reference sequence). The length of the CDR3 is 15 residues. Trimming took 4 bases from V and 1 from J; bases not matched to a gene: 6. This CDR3 reads CSATKRGVGTDTQYF. The DNA for the CDR3 is TGCAGTGCTACTAAGCGGGGGGTGGGCACAGATACGCAGTATTTT.